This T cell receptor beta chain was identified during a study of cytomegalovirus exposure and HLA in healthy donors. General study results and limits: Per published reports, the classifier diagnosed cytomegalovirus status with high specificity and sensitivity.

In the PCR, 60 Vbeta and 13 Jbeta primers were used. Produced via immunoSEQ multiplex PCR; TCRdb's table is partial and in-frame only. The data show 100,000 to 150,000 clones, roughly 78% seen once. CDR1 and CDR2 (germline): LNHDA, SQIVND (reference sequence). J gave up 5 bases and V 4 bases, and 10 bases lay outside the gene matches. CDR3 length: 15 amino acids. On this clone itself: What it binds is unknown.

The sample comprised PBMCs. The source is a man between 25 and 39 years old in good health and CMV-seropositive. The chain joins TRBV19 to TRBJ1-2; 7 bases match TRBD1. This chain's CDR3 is CASSNTGDQEYGYTF. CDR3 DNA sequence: TGTGCCAGTAGTAACACAGGGGATCAAGAGTATGGCTACACCTTC.